The 10 T cell receptor beta chains below come from one sample, sequenced in a study of blood T cell repertoires in COVID-19. The repertoire was sequenced with immunoSEQ multiplex PCR; TCRdb's copy has only in-frame clones and lacks some. The table includes some 82,000 clones, 83% detected once. Sequencing input: peripheral blood. The receptors come from a man aged 80 or over with active or convalescent COVID-19.

The CDR3 sequence: CASSLLGGEQQFF. CDR3 bases: TGTGCCAGCAGCTTATTAGGGGGGGAACAGCAGTTCTTC. The rearrangement links TRBV7-9 to TRBJ2-1; tentatively, D is TRBD2 (7 bases). The CDR3 totals 13 residues. CDR1 and CDR2 from the germline V gene are SEHNR and FQNEAQ (reference sequence). V was trimmed by 2 bases and J by 11 bases, leaving 13 bases between them.

V and J are TRBV5-1 and TRBJ2-7, with 7 bases lining up with TRBD2. The germline V gene has CDR1 SGHRS and CDR2 YFSETQ. This CDR3 is built from 15 residues. V was pared by 4 bases and J by 0 bases, with 7 bases of the junction left unmatched. The DNA for the CDR3 is TGCGCCAGCAGCCCCGTAGCGGGTGACTCCTACGAGCAGTACTTC. Encoded protein: CASSPVAGDSYEQYF.

The chain carries TRBV30 and TRBJ1-1; D is ambiguous. This CDR3 contains 13 residues. V was cut by 0 bases and J by 0 bases, with 5 bases left in between. Per the germline V gene, CDR1 is GTSNPN and CDR2 is SVGIG (reference sequence). The CDR3 DNA follows: TGTGCCTGGAGTGTAATTATGAACACTGAAGCTTTCTTT. Its translation: CAWSVIMNTEAFF.

This chain connects TRBV30 to TRBJ2-3; TRBD2 matches at 13 bases. The CDR3 has 15 residues. Germline assignment: CDR1 GTSNPN and CDR2 SVGIG (reference sequence). The junction had 2 bases not matched to a gene; V was cut back by 2 bases and J by 3 bases. The CDR3 here is CAWSRGLAGTDTQYF. CDR3 sequence (DNA): TGTGCCTGGAGTAGGGGACTAGCGGGGACAGATACGCAGTATTTT.

This chain links TRBV30 with TRBJ2-5, with 10 bases aligning to TRBD2. V was clipped by 8 bases and J by 2 bases; unmatched bases: 14. Germline assignment: CDR1 GTSNPN and CDR2 SVGIG (reference sequence). The CDR3 is made up of 16 amino acids. The CDR3 protein is CAGLGGEREGQETQYF. The CDR3 DNA is TGTGCCGGGTTGGGGGGCGAGCGGGAGGGACAAGAGACCCAGTACTTC.

This sequence joins TRBV30 and TRBJ2-4; possibly TRBD1 for D (6 bases). The germline V and J ends were trimmed by 4 bases and 0 bases, with 16 bases remaining between them. The germline gives CDR1 GTSNPN, CDR2 SVGIG (reference sequence). CDR3 length: 16 amino acids. CDR3 DNA sequence: TGTGCCTGGAACGAGGGGGTACCTTTAGCCAAAAACATTCAGTACTTC. Translated, it gives CAWNEGVPLAKNIQYF.

This clone was recorded only once. V gene TRBV19 combines with J gene TRBJ2-7, with 10 bases matching TRBD1. CDR1 LNHDA and CDR2 SQIVND come from the germline V gene (reference sequence). J was trimmed by 7 bases and V by 4 bases; bases with no gene match: 7. The CDR3 extends over 14 amino acids. In nucleotides, the CDR3 is TGTGCCAGTAGTACGCGGACAGGGGGAGGTGAGCAGTACTTC. Translation gives CASSTRTGGGEQYF.

The chain combines TRBV19 with TRBJ2-3; 7 bases match TRBD2. Germline V gene sequence: CDR1 LNHDA, CDR2 SQIVND (reference sequence). The CDR3 extends over 12 amino acids. J lost 4 bases, V lost 9 bases, and 4 bases had no gene match. The CDR3 is CASGTSADTQYF. CDR3 coding DNA: TGTGCCAGCGGAACTAGCGCAGATACGCAGTATTTT. The complete variable domain, with remaining parts taken from reference TRBV19 and TRBJ2-3, reads DGGITQSPKYLFRKEGQNVTLSCEQNLNHDAMYWYRQDPGQGLRLIYYSQIVNDFQKGDIAEGYSVSREKKESFPLTVTSAQKNPTAFYLCASGTSADTQYFGPGTRLTVL.

The V and J genes are TRBV4-1 and TRBJ1-6, with D tentatively TRBD1 (5 bases). This CDR3 contains 15 residues. The germline V and J ends were trimmed by 3 bases and 7 bases, with 13 bases remaining between them. Germline lookup yields CDR1 MGHRA and CDR2 YSYEKL. Here the CDR3 DNA reads TGCGCCAGCAGCCAGCAGGGCAGTCTGAATTCACCCCTCCACTTT. Translation: CASSQQGSLNSPLHF.

This rearrangement joins TRBV18 to TRBJ1-1; possibly TRBD1 for D (6 bases). The CDR3 is 13 residues long. Trimming took 0 bases from V and 7 from J, leaving 9 bases between them. In germline, CDR1 is KGHSH, CDR2 LQKENI. The CDR3 DNA reads as TGTGCCAGCTCACCACCGCAGGGGTTTGAAGCTTTCTTT. It encodes CASSPPQGFEAFF.